The 8 T cell receptor beta chains in this list originate from one sample, sequenced in a study of blood T cell repertoires in COVID-19. Sequenced by immunoSEQ multiplex PCR; TCRdb stores in-frame clones only, minus some. The table shows about 84,000 clones, with 60% to 75% occurring only once. The sequenced sample consisted of peripheral blood. The receptors derive from a man aged 50-60 years with active or convalescent COVID-19.

The rearrangement joins TRBV19 to TRBJ2-4; maybe TRBD1 (5 bases). Germline V gene lookup returns CDR1 LNHDA and CDR2 SQIVND (reference sequence). CDR3 length equals 13 residues. V was cut by 5 bases and J by 6 bases, with 11 bases left in between. The CDR3 region has the DNA TGTGCCAGTAGTCCTCAAGGGGTAAACATTCAGTACTTC. Translation gives CASSPQGVNIQYF.

About this clone: The sample holds other DNA sequences that translate to the same CDR3. J is TRBJ2-1 and V is TRBV4-3; D is possibly TRBD2 (6 bases). Germline lookup yields CDR1 LGHNA and CDR2 YSLEER. The CDR3 consists of 16 residues. V was cut by 0 bases and J by 0 bases, with 9 bases left in between. The CDR3 is CASSQDPGGSYNEQFF. DNA of the CDR3: TGCGCCAGCAGCCAAGACCCCGGGGGCTCCTACAATGAGCAGTTCTTC.

This clone has only a few counts. The rearrangement links TRBV15 to TRBJ1-1; TRBD1 matches at 8 bases. V gave up 0 bases and J gave up 7 bases; unmatched junction bases: 4. The CDR3 has 14 amino acids. The germline CDR1 and CDR2 sequences are LNHNV and YYDKDF (reference sequence). CDR3 amino acids: CATSRDRGPGEAFF. The CDR3 DNA is TGTGCCACCAGCAGAGACAGGGGGCCCGGTGAAGCTTTCTTT.

The genes are TRBV9 and TRBJ2-7; no firm D call. The germline V and J ends were trimmed by 3 bases and 2 bases, with 9 bases remaining between them. Germline V CDR1 and CDR2: SGDLS, YYNGEE. This CDR3 region has 13 residues. The CDR3 loop is CASSARGAYEQYF. DNA for the CDR3: TGTGCCAGCAGCGCCCGTGGAGCCTACGAGCAGTACTTC.

The V and J genes are TRBV11-3 and TRBJ2-7; 7 bases align to TRBD1. The trim removed 3 bases at V and 6 bases at J, leaving 2 bases unmatched. The CDR3 extends over 12 amino acids. CDR1 is SGHNT, CDR2 YENEEA, per germline. CDR3 nucleotide sequence: TGTGCCAGCAGCTTTTCAGGGGGCGAGCAGTACTTC. Protein product: CASSFSGGEQYF. The full variable domain, its missing parts supplied by reference TRBV11-3 and TRBJ2-7, is EAGVVQSPRYKIIEKKQPVAFWCNPISGHNTLYWYLQNLGQGPELLIRYENEEAVDDSQLPKDRFSAERLKGVDSTLKIQPAELGDSAVYLCASSFSGGEQYFGPGTRLTVT.

This chain uses TRBV3-1 (or the pseudogene TRBV3-2) with TRBJ2-3, with 10 bases that match TRBD2. Per germline, CDR1 LGHDT and CDR2 YNNKEL (reference sequence). CDR3 length equals 16 residues. V was clipped by 0 bases and J by 2 bases; unmatched bases: 2. In DNA, the CDR3 is TGTGCCAGCAGCCAAGATCTAGCGGGGGCCACAGATACGCAGTATTTT. Translating it yields CASSQDLAGATDTQYF.

The chain is built from TRBV20-1 and TRBJ2-3; D possibly corresponds to TRBD2 (5 bases). This CDR3 comprises 14 residues. CDR1 DFQATT and CDR2 SNEGSKA come from the germline V gene (reference sequence). V lost 3 bases and J lost 6, with 16 bases in between. The CDR3 spells CSASLRVPFDTQYF. The CDR3 nucleotides are TGCAGTGCTAGTCTGAGGGTACCCTTTGATACGCAGTATTTT.

This chain uses TRBV4-1 with TRBJ1-2; D is possibly TRBD1 (5 bases). This CDR3 region has 15 residues. The germline V and J ends were trimmed by 4 bases and 4 bases, with 16 bases remaining between them. Germline CDR1 and CDR2: MGHRA and YSYEKL. CDR3 nucleotide sequence: TGCGCCAGCAGCCCGGATGTCGGGGGGAGCTATGGCTACACCTTC. Residues: CASSPDVGGSYGYTF.